The 13 T cell receptor beta chains below were found in one sample sequenced in a study of blood T cell repertoires in COVID-19. The table came from immunoSEQ multiplex PCR; TCRdb's copy has only in-frame clones and leaves some out. The data hold about 210,000 clones, with around 89% observed a single time. The source material was peripheral blood. The receptors originated from a woman between 40 and 50 years old with acute or convalescent COVID-19.

This clone was seen more than once but under ten times. This chain joins TRBV7-2 and TRBJ1-6, with TRBD1 identical over 7 bases. The V and J ends lost 1 base and 11 bases, in that order; junction bases with no gene match: 5. There are 14 residues in the CDR3. CDR1 is SGHTA and CDR2 is FQGNSA in the germline V gene. This CDR3 reads CASSLGGGSAPLHF. CDR3 nucleotide sequence: TGTGCCAGCAGCTTAGGAGGGGGCAGTGCACCCCTCCACTTT.

The V gene is TRBV19, the J gene TRBJ1-1; no definite D call. Deletions cut 7 bases from V and 6 bases from J, with 9 bases between. Germline lookup yields CDR1 LNHDA and CDR2 SQIVND (reference sequence). This CDR3 region has 11 residues. CDR3 in DNA: TGTGCCAGTACGCCGGGTGCTGAAGCTTTCTTT. As protein: CASTPGAEAFF.

V gene TRBV18 combines with J gene TRBJ2-5, with D possibly TRBD1 on 6 matching bases. V lost 1 base, J lost 0 bases, and 12 bases lay in between. The germline gives CDR1 KGHSH, CDR2 LQKENI. This CDR3 contains 16 residues. This CDR3 is CASSPQDWTDQETQYF. In nucleotides, the CDR3 is TGTGCCAGCTCACCACAAGACTGGACAGACCAAGAGACCCAGTACTTC.

V and J are TRBV28 and TRBJ2-2; 7 nucleotides match TRBD2. Germline V CDR1 and CDR2: MDHEN, SYDVKM. The trim removed 2 bases at V and 3 bases at J, leaving 3 bases unmatched. The CDR3 is 15 residues long. This chain's CDR3 is CASSLGGGHTGELFF. The CDR3 coding sequence is TGTGCCAGCAGTTTAGGCGGGGGACACACCGGGGAGCTGTTTTTT. The full variable domain, its missing parts supplied by reference TRBV28 and TRBJ2-2, is DVKVTQSSRYLVKRTGEKVFLECVQDMDHENMFWYRQDPGLGLRLIYFSYDVKMKEKGDIPEGYSVSREKKERFSLILESASTNQTSMYLCASSLGGGHTGELFFGEGSRLTVL.

This chain links TRBV19 with TRBJ1-2; possibly TRBD1 for D (5 bases). Per the germline V gene, CDR1 is LNHDA and CDR2 is SQIVND (reference sequence). CDR3 length: 13 amino acids. Trimming left V 8 bases short and J 3 bases short, with 13 bases between. CDR3 loop: CASRGGGDYGYTF. In nucleotides, the CDR3 is TGTGCCAGTCGAGGAGGAGGGGACTATGGCTACACCTTC.

The J gene is TRBJ1-1, the V gene TRBV21-1. TRBV21-1 is labeled a pseudogene. The CDR3 loop spans 15 amino acids. The CDR3 DNA is TGTGCCAGCAGCAAAGCGAGGTGGATGAACACTGAAGCTTTCTTT. Encoded protein: CASSKARWMNTEAFF.

The chain combines TRBV2 with TRBJ1-3; D unresolved. The CDR3 length is 14 residues. CDR1 is SNHLY, CDR2 FYNNEI, per germline. Deletions cut 6 bases from V and 0 bases from J, with 9 bases between. CDR3 bases: TGTGCCAGCAGGGAGCTCGTCTCTGGAAACACCATATATTTT. Protein sequence: CASRELVSGNTIYF. The whole variable domain, remainder taken from reference TRBV2 and TRBJ1-3, is EPEVTQTPSHQVTQMGQEVILRCVPISNHLYFYWYRQILGQKVEFLVSFYNNEISEKSEIFDDQFSVERPDGSNFTLKIRSTKLEDSAMYFCASRELVSGNTIYFGEGSWLTVV.

DNA of the CDR3: TGTGCCAGTAGTATAATGCGGGGGGTCGATGAGCAGTTCTTC. It specifies CASSIMRGVDEQFF. V is TRBV19 and J is TRBJ2-1, with 8 nucleotides matching TRBD2. V gave up 2 bases and J gave up 8 bases; unmatched junction bases: 5. The CDR3 is 14 amino acids. CDR1 and CDR2 from the germline V gene are LNHDA and SQIVND (reference sequence).

The chain combines TRBV7-2 with TRBJ1-6; D gene ambiguous. The CDR3 runs to 14 residues. The V gene's germline CDR1 is SGHTA and CDR2 FQGNSA. V was pared by 8 bases and J by 6 bases, with 14 bases between. The CDR3 spells CASSGGASNSPLHF. Written as DNA, the CDR3 is TGTGCCAGCTCCGGAGGTGCAAGTAATTCACCCCTCCACTTT. The full variable domain, rest sourced from reference TRBV7-2 and TRBJ1-6, is GAGVSQSPSNKVTEKGKDVELRCDPISGHTALYWYRQSLGQGLEFLIYFQGNSAPDKSGLPSDRFSAERTGGSVSTLTIQRTQQEDSAVYLCASSGGASNSPLHFGNGTRLTVT.

CDR3 DNA: TGTGCCAGCTTGCGGGCTGCCGTGGCACCCCTCCACTTT. Its protein product is CASLRAAVAPLHF. The rearrangement uses TRBV6-5 and TRBJ1-6; D is uncertain. The V and J ends lost 8 bases and 11 bases respectively, with 16 bases between them. Looked up from germline, CDR1 is MNHEY and CDR2 is SVGAGI. This CDR3 has 13 residues.

This rearrangement joins TRBV11-2 to TRBJ2-5; tentative D call: TRBD2 (6 bases). The CDR3 is 15 residues long. V shed 5 bases and J shed 2 bases, with 15 bases lying between them. Looked up from germline, CDR1 is SGHAT and CDR2 is FQNNGV. The CDR3 coding sequence is TGTGCCAGCAGCCGCGGGACCGCCTCTCAAGAGACCCAGTACTTC. Protein sequence: CASSRGTASQETQYF.

This clone was counted only a few times. The chain couples TRBV9 to TRBJ2-1; TRBD2 matches 7 bases. J lost 4 bases, V lost 3 bases, and 10 bases had no gene match. Germline-derived CDR1 and CDR2 are SGDLS and YYNGEE. The CDR3 length is 16 residues. In DNA form, the CDR3 reads TGTGCCAGCAGCGCCCATGGGGGGGGACTTTACAATGAGCAGTTCTTC. It specifies CASSAHGGGLYNEQFF.

This rearrangement joins TRBV7-9 to TRBJ2-7; possible D gene TRBD2, 7 bases. The V gene lost 1 base and the J gene lost 6 bases, with 16 bases spanning the gap. This CDR3 has 15 residues. From germline, CDR1 is SEHNR and CDR2 FQNEAQ (reference sequence). CDR3 loop: CASSLVGAGAGEQYV. CDR3 in DNA: TGTGCCAGCAGCTTAGTAGGGGCGGGGGCAGGCGAGCAGTACGTC.